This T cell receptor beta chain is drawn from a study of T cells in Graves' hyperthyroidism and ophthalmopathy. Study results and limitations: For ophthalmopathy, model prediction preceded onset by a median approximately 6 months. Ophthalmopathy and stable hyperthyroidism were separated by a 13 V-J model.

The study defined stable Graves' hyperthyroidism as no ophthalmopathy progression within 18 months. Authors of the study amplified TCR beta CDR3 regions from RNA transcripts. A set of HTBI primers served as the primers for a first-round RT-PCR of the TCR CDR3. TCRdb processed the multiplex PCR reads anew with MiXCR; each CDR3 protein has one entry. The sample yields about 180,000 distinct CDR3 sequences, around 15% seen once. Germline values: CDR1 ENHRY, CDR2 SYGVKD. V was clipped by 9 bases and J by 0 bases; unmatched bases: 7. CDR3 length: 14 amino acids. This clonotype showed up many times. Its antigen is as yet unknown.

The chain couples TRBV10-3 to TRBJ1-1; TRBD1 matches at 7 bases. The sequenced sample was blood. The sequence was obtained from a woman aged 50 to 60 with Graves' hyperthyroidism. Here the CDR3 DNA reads TGTGCCATAGGACAGGAACTAATGAACACTGAAGCTTTCTTT. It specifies CAIGQELMNTEAFF.